The 8 T cell receptor beta chains listed next were all sequenced from one sample in a study of T cells expressing NK-cell markers. TCRdb reprocessed the 5' RACE reads and stores each CDR3 protein as one record, lacking DNA. In all, the sample yields over 200,000 distinct CDR3 sequences. The sequencing input was blood T cells: a sorted CD56 or NKG2C T cell subset, CD4+ or CD8+ T cells, or bulk PBMC T cells (not recorded which). These receptors all stem from a man younger than 35 in good health.

The chain employs TRBV6-1 and TRBJ2-1; the D call from TCRdb, TRBD2, cannot be confirmed without DNA. The CDR3 has 13 residues. The germline gives CDR1 MNHNS, CDR2 SASEGT. This CDR3 reads CAVKTSGDNEQFF.

The chain uses TRBV27 and TRBJ2-2; checking the TCRdb D call of TRBD1 is not possible without DNA. Germline V lookup: CDR1 MNHEY, CDR2 SMNVEV (reference sequence). The length of the CDR3 is 16 residues. The CDR3 region is CASSPLDREVFRELFF.

The chain joins TRBV6-5 to TRBJ2-4; TCRdb's D call, TRBD2, is unchecked because there is no DNA. Per the germline V gene, CDR1 is MNHEY and CDR2 is SVGAGI. The CDR3 loop spans 14 amino acids. This CDR3 is CASSSRGGGSIQYF.

This chain's CDR3 is CASRRQGITGELFF. The chain employs TRBV6-1 and TRBJ2-2; the TRBD1 assignment by TCRdb is unverifiable without DNA. Germline loops: CDR1 MNHNS, CDR2 SASEGT. The CDR3 runs 14 residues.

CDR3 region: CASSAGTVSEKLFF. The chain carries TRBV7-2 and TRBJ1-4; there is no DNA to check the TCRdb D call of TRBD1. The CDR3 runs to 14 residues. Germline V gene data show CDR1 as SGHTA and CDR2 as FQGNSA.

The chain couples TRBV20-1 to TRBJ2-2; there is no DNA to check the TCRdb D call of TRBD2. This CDR3 has 16 amino acids. The germline V gene encodes CDR1 DFQATT and CDR2 SNEGSKA (reference sequence). CDR3 sequence: CSATGLAGSNTGELFF.

Here the CDR3 reads CASRERESRETQYF. The chain is built from TRBV6-1 and TRBJ2-5; the TCRdb D gene call, TRBD2, has no DNA to confirm it. This CDR3 contains 14 residues. The germline gives CDR1 MNHNS, CDR2 SASEGT.

This chain links TRBV7-3 with TRBJ1-6; there is no DNA to check the TCRdb D call of TRBD1. Per the germline V gene, CDR1 is SGHTA and CDR2 is FQGTGA. The CDR3 length is 13 residues. CDR3 protein: CASSRTGDSPLHF.